This TCR beta chain originates from a study of early T cells in non-severe SARS-CoV-2 infection. Turning to the study itself: Bulk RNA taken from unsorted whole blood was sequenced, leaving chains unpaired.

This clonotype was observed at least ten times. The library protocol tagged individual cDNA molecules with unique molecular identifiers. Each CDR3 protein gets one entry after TCRdb re-called the 5' RACE reads with MiXCR. The sample has tens of thousands of distinct CDR3 sequences; approximately 9% are singletons. This CDR3 region has 17 residues. Germline V gene data show CDR1 as LGHNA and CDR2 as YNFKEQ. Trimming cost V 0 bases and J 2 bases; bases outside gene matches: 8. Sequencing was carried out using whole blood. The clonotype comes from an adult who was a healthcare worker with PCR-confirmed SARS-CoV-2 infection or an uninfected control (not recorded which). The chain uses TRBV4-2 and TRBJ2-3, with 7 bases lining up with TRBD2. The CDR3 region has the DNA TGTGCCAGCAGCCAAGATCTGCCTAGCGGCCTCACAGATACGCAGTATTTT. Translating gives CASSQDLPSGLTDTQYF.